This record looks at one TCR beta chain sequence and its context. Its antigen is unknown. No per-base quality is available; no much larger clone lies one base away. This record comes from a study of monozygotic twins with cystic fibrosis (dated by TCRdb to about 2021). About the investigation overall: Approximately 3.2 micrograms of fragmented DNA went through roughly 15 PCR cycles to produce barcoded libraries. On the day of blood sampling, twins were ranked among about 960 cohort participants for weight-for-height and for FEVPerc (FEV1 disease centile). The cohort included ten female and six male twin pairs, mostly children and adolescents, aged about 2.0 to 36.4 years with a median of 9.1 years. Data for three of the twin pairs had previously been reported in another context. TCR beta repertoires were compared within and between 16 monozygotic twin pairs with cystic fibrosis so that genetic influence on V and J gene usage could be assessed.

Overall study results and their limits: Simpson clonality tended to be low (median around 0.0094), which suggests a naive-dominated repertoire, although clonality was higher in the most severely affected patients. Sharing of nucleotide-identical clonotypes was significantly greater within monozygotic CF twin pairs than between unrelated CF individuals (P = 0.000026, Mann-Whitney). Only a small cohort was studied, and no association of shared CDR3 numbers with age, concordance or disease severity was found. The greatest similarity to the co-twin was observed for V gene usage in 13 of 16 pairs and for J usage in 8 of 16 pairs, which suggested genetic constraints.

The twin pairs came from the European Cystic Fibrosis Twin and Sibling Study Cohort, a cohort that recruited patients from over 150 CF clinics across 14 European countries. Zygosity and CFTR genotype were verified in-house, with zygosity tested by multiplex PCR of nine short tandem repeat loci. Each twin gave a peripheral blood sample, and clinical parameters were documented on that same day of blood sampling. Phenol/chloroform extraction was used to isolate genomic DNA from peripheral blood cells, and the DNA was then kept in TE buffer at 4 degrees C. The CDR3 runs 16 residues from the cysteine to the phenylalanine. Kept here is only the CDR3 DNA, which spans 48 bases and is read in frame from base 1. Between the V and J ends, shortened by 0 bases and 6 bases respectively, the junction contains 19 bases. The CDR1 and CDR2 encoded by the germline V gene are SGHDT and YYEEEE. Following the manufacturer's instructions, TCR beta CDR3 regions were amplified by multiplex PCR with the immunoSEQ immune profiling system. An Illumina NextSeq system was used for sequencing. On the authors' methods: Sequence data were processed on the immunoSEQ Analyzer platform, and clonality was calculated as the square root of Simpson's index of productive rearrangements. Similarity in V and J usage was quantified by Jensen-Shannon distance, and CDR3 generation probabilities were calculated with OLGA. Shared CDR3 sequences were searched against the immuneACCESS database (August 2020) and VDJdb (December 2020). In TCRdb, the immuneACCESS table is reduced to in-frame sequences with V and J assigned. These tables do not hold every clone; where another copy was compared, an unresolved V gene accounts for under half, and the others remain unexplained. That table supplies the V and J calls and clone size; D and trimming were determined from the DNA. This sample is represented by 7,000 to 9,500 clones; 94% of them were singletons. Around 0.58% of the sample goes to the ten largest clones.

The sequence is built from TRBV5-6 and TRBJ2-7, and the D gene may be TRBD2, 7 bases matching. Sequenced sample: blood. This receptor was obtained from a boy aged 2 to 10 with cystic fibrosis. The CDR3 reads CASSLDGLGGLTEQYF. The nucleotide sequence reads TGTGCCAGCAGCTTGGACGGACTAGGGGGTTTAACCGAGCAGTACTTC.